This T cell receptor (beta chain) was profiled in a study of T cells after yellow fever vaccination. In the study overall: For low cell numbers, libraries were made with SMART-Seq v4 Ultra Low Input.

TCRdb passed the 5' RACE reads through MiXCR, listing each CDR3 protein once. The sample has a few hundred thousand distinct CDR3 sequences, around 5.2% seen once; the top ten hold roughly 3.3%. A remark on this clonotype: Its antigen is unknown.

The CDR3 covers 17 residues. With 6 bases removed from V and 1 base from J, the gap between germline ends came to 21 bases. CDR1 is SGHVS, CDR2 FQNEAQ, per germline. Study-wide results and caveats: Though it reached lower strength, the secondary response hit its peak faster, day 5 versus 15. Booster samples showed a return of most primary-vaccination clones (under 97% CD4, 88% CD8).

The sample consisted of CD4+ T cells sorted from PBMCs, taken on the day of the yellow fever booster vaccination. The chain couples TRBV7-8 to TRBJ2-5, with D possibly being TRBD1 (6 bases). This sequence originates from a man in his late teens or twenties who received the YFV17D yellow fever vaccine. CDR3 in DNA: TGTGCCAGCAGATCGGGACACGAAGATTTCGGCCAAGAGACCCAGTACTTC. As protein: CASRSGHEDFGQETQYF.